This T cell receptor beta chain was recorded in a study of blood T cell repertoires in COVID-19. Study in general: Whether acute or convalescent, the COVID-19 samples came from the United States, Italy and Spain.

Libraries were prepared by immunoSEQ multiplex PCR; TCRdb keeps only in-frame clonotypes and omits some of them. The sample has around 79,000 clones, roughly 90% seen once; the top ten hold about 15%. CDR1 and CDR2 (germline): SNHLY, FYNNEI. This CDR3 comprises 15 residues. The V end lost 6 bases, the J end lost 0 bases, and 14 bases lay between the germline ends. Sequencing was done on a sample of peripheral blood. The sequence came from a man between 65 and 85 years old with active or convalescent COVID-19. The rearrangement links TRBV2 to TRBJ1-1; D perhaps matches TRBD1 (6 bases). The CDR3 nucleotides are TGTGCCAGCAGCTTAAAGGGGGTCCTGAACACTGAAGCTTTCTTT. Amino acids: CASSLKGVLNTEAFF.